This note documents a single T cell receptor beta chain sequence. The antigen remains unidentified. This sample is part of a study of response to subunit inactivated influenza vaccine. Regarding the study as a whole: Authors proposed each seasonal influenza vaccination draws in few new T cells.

Using its own MiXCR run on the RT-PCR reads, TCRdb lists one record per CDR3 protein. The sample lists about 180,000 distinct CDR3 sequences; approximately 9.2% were seen once. The CDR3 is 15 amino acids. Trimming removed 6 bases from V and 4 bases from J; junction bases left unmatched: 8. Germline CDR1 is DFQATT and CDR2 is SNEGSKA (reference sequence). The chain recombines TRBV20-1 with TRBJ2-1; TRBD2 agrees at 11 bases. The TCR originated in a man aged 50 to 60 who received an inactivated influenza vaccine. The sample in question was non-naive T cells sorted from PBMCs, obtained on the day of vaccination. CDR3 DNA sequence: TGCAGTGCGCATCCGGGACTAGCGGAGTACAATGAGCAGTTCTTC. It yields the protein CSAHPGLAEYNEQFF.